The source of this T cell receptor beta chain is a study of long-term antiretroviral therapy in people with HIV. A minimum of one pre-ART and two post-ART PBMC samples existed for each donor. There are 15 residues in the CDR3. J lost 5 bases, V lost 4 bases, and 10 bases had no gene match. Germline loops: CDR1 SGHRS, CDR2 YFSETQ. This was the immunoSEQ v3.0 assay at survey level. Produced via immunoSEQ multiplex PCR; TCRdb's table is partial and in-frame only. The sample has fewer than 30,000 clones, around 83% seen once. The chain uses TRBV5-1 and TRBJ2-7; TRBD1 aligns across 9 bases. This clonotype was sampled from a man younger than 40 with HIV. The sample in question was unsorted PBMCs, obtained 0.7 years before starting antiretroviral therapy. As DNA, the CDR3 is TGCGCCAGCAGCCGCTCCGGGACAGGGTCGGACGAGCAGTACTTC. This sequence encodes CASSRSGTGSDEQYF. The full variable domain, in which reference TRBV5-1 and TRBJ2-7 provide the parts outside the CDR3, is KAGVTQTPRYLIKTRGQQVTLSCSPISGHRSVSWYQQTPGQGLQFLFEYFSETQRNKGNFPGRFSGRQFSNSRSEMNVSTLELGDSALYLCASSRSGTGSDEQYFGPGTRLTVT.